This passage covers 26 T cell receptor beta chains from one sample sequenced in a study of T-cell memory formation after mild COVID-19. TCRdb re-called the 5' RACE reads through MiXCR, storing one row per CDR3 protein. Here the sample spans around 200,000 distinct CDR3 sequences, around 26% being singletons. Sample: PBMCs or a T cell subset sorted from them (not recorded which). The receptor set was obtained from an adult woman who had mild COVID-19 (a few samples of this study predate the infection). Cell type and time point are not known.

This clonotype came up a few times. This chain links TRBV5-1 with TRBJ2-3, with 11 positions matching TRBD2. The V gene end was trimmed by 4 bases and the J gene end by 2 bases; junction bases not matched to a gene: 3. The CDR3 totals 15 residues. Germline V lookup: CDR1 SGHRS, CDR2 YFSETQ. Written as DNA, the CDR3 is TGCGCCAGCAGCCGTAGCGGGAGGGACACAGATACGCAGTATTTT. Amino acids: CASSRSGRDTDTQYF.

The chain is built from TRBV2 and TRBJ1-1; TRBD1 is a possible D gene (6 bases). The ends were cut back, 6 bases at V and 4 bases at J, with 18 bases in the middle. Germline-derived CDR1 and CDR2 are SNHLY and FYNNEI. This CDR3 comprises 15 residues. DNA of the CDR3: TGTGCCAGCAGGGGGGGATGGGGGCAGGGCACTGAAGCTTTCTTT. Amino acids: CASRGGWGQGTEAFF. Full variable domain (rest looked up from reference TRBV2 and TRBJ1-1): EPEVTQTPSHQVTQMGQEVILRCVPISNHLYFYWYRQILGQKVEFLVSFYNNEISEKSEIFDDQFSVERPDGSNFTLKIRSTKLEDSAMYFCASRGGWGQGTEAFFGQGTRLTVV.

The genes are TRBV6-2 or TRBV6-3 and TRBJ2-2; D may be TRBD2 (5 bases). Looked up from germline, CDR1 is MNHEY and CDR2 is SVGEGT. Trimming took off 0 bases at V and 3 bases at J, with 5 bases between the two ends. The length of the CDR3 is 14 residues. The CDR3 nucleotides are TGTGCCAGCAGTTACTCTAGCGACACCGGGGAGCTGTTTTTT. This translates into CASSYSSDTGELFF.

The V gene is TRBV24-1, the J gene TRBJ2-3; TRBD2 is a possible D gene (5 bases). Germline V lookup: CDR1 KGHDR, CDR2 SFDVKD. Trimming shortened V by 0 bases and J by 0 bases, and 6 bases separated the two germline ends. The CDR3 has 15 residues. The CDR3 spells CATSDLAGSTDTQYF. The CDR3 region has the DNA TGTGCCACCAGTGATTTGGCGGGTAGCACAGATACGCAGTATTTT.

The J gene is TRBJ1-2, the V gene TRBV3-1; perhaps TRBD1 as D (5 bases). Germline V gene sequence: CDR1 LGHDT, CDR2 YNNKEL (reference sequence). This CDR3 is 16 amino acids long. V was clipped by 0 bases and J by 3 bases, with 14 bases between them. CDR3 coding DNA: TGTGCCAGCAGCCAAGAGGGGGGAGAAGCATACTATGGCTACACCTTC. Translated: CASSQEGGEAYYGYTF.

This clonotype was picked up many times. The chain uses TRBV5-1 and TRBJ2-1; 7 bases map to TRBD2. The J segment lost 5 bases and the V segment lost 4 bases, leaving 3 bases of the junction unmatched. The CDR3 has 13 residues. Looked up from germline, CDR1 is SGHRS and CDR2 is YFSETQ. CDR3 sequence: CASSVAGDNEQFF. In DNA form, the CDR3 reads TGCGCCAGCAGCGTCGCGGGAGACAATGAGCAGTTCTTC. The whole variable domain, filled in from reference TRBV5-1 and TRBJ2-1, reads KAGVTQTPRYLIKTRGQQVTLSCSPISGHRSVSWYQQTPGQGLQFLFEYFSETQRNKGNFPGRFSGRQFSNSRSEMNVSTLELGDSALYLCASSVAGDNEQFFGPGTRLTVL.

This clonotype has only a few counts. The chain has TRBV6-1 and TRBJ1-2; D is unresolved. V was shortened by 1 base and J by 4 bases, with 13 bases between the two germline ends. This CDR3 has 15 amino acids. Germline CDR1 MNHNS, CDR2 SASEGT. The CDR3 nucleotides are TGTGCCAGCAGTGAAGGCCGGAGACTCCGCTATGGCTACACCTTC. This sequence encodes CASSEGRRLRYGYTF.

The CDR3 DNA is TGTGCCAGCAGCTCCCACCCCGGGACAGGGGAGGACACTGAAGCTTTCTTT. Protein product: CASSSHPGTGEDTEAFF. The chain carries TRBV9 and TRBJ1-1; 10 bases map to TRBD1. CDR3 size: 17 residues. The trim removed 4 bases at V and 3 bases at J, leaving 12 bases unmatched. Germline V gene lookup returns CDR1 SGDLS and CDR2 YYNGEE.

This clonotype occurred a few times. The chain joins TRBV4-3 to TRBJ2-1; 14 bases align to TRBD2. The CDR3 is 18 residues long. Looked up from germline, CDR1 is LGHNA and CDR2 is YSLEER. The V and J ends lost 1 base and 8 bases, in that order; junction bases with no gene match: 10. The CDR3 DNA sequence: TGCGCCAGCAGCCAAGGGATGACTAGCGGGAGGGTTTGGGATGAGCAGTTCTTC. It codes for CASSQGMTSGRVWDEQFF.

The DNA for the CDR3 is TGTGCCAGCAGCCCCCGCGGGGCCCAAGAGACCCAGTACTTC. Translating gives CASSPRGAQETQYF. The rearrangement joins TRBV9 to TRBJ2-5; tentatively, D is TRBD2 (6 bases). CDR3 size: 14 residues. The V gene's germline CDR1 is SGDLS and CDR2 YYNGEE. The V and J ends lost 4 bases and 1 base respectively, with 11 bases between them.

In the case of this clonotype: One end of the junction fails to match germline, which may point to a read error. V is TRBV14 and J is TRBJ2-5, with 7 bases fitting TRBD2. This CDR3 region has 16 residues. CDR1 SGHDN and CDR2 FVKESK come from the germline V gene. The CDR3 sequence is CASSKDMGGSQETQYF. Written as DNA, the CDR3 is TGTGCCAGCAGCAAAGACATGGGGGGGAGTCAAGAGACCCAGTACTTC.

The chain uses TRBV6-6 and TRBJ2-3; 9 positions agree with TRBD1. V was clipped by 0 bases and J by 2 bases; unmatched bases: 6. The germline V gene encodes CDR1 MNHNY and CDR2 SVGAGI (reference sequence). The CDR3 has 17 residues. CDR3 sequence (DNA): TGTGCCAGCAGTTACTCTGGGGACAGGGATTACACAGATACGCAGTATTTT. Its protein is CASSYSGDRDYTDTQYF.

The chain couples TRBV5-1 to TRBJ2-6, with D uncertain. Trimming shortened V by 0 bases and J by 0 bases, and 7 bases separated the two germline ends. CDR3 length equals 16 residues. The germline V gene has CDR1 SGHRS and CDR2 YFSETQ. For the CDR3, the DNA is TGCGCCAGCAGCTTGGCAGGCACCTCTGGGGCCAACGTCCTGACTTTC. Its protein is CASSLAGTSGANVLTF.

The chain carries TRBV7-9 and TRBJ2-7; the D gene could be TRBD1 or TRBD2 (5 bases each). The CDR3 runs to 15 residues. Trimming stripped 4 bases from V and 2 bases from J, with 15 bases between. The germline CDR1 and CDR2 sequences are SEHNR and FQNEAQ (reference sequence). CDR3 region: CASSSPGRLPYEQYF. The CDR3 DNA reads as TGTGCCAGCAGCTCTCCGGGACGGTTACCCTACGAGCAGTACTTC.

The V gene is TRBV11-3, the J gene TRBJ1-2, with TRBD1 as a possible D gene (5 bases). Trimming took 5 bases from V and 8 from J, leaving 12 bases between them. The germline V gene has CDR1 SGHNT and CDR2 YENEEA. The CDR3 has 12 amino acids. The CDR3 reads CASSPVGQGYTF. DNA of the CDR3: TGTGCCAGCAGCCCCGTGGGGCAGGGCTACACCTTC.

The V and J genes are TRBV5-1 and TRBJ1-2; D is unresolved. Trimming took off 2 bases at V and 0 bases at J, with 11 bases between the two ends. This CDR3 region has 15 residues. The germline V gene has CDR1 SGHRS and CDR2 YFSETQ. The CDR3 sequence is CASSFLPRANYGYTF. The CDR3, as DNA: TGCGCCAGCAGCTTCCTGCCGCGAGCTAACTATGGCTACACCTTC.

The V and J genes are TRBV18 and TRBJ2-2; the D gene is possibly TRBD1 (6 bases). The CDR3 runs 14 residues. The germline V gene has CDR1 KGHSH and CDR2 LQKENI. Trimming took 2 bases from V and 4 from J, leaving 8 bases between them. In nucleotides, the CDR3 is TGTGCCAGCTCACCAGGGGACACCACCGGGGAGCTGTTTTTT. Translated: CASSPGDTTGELFF.

This clonotype showed up many times. The V and J genes are TRBV29-1 and TRBJ1-4, with a weak D call TRBD1 (6 bases). The ends were cut back, 5 bases at V and 6 bases at J, with 16 bases in the middle. The CDR3 length is 14 residues. The germline V gene has CDR1 SQVTM and CDR2 ANQGSEA. CDR3 region: CSVRGTRADEKLFF. In nucleotides, the CDR3 is TGCAGCGTTCGAGGGACAAGGGCGGATGAAAAACTGTTTTTT.

The rearrangement joins TRBV18 to TRBJ2-5, with D hard to call. CDR1 is KGHSH, CDR2 LQKENI, per germline. V lost 2 bases and J lost 5, with 6 bases in between. The CDR3 contains 12 residues. As DNA, the CDR3 is TGTGCCAGCTCACCAGAGGCGGAGACCCAGTACTTC. The encoded protein is CASSPEAETQYF. Variable domain in full (rest from reference TRBV18 and TRBJ2-5): NAGVMQNPRHLVRRRGQEARLRCSPMKGHSHVYWYRQLPEEGLKFMVYLQKENIIDESGMPKERFSAEFPKEGPSILRIQQVVRGDSAAYFCASSPEAETQYFGPGTRLLVL.

This clonotype has at least ten counts. V usage is TRBV5-1 and J usage is TRBJ2-5; D tentatively fits TRBD1 or TRBD2 (6 bases each). This CDR3 has 16 residues. V shed 1 base and J shed 5 bases, with 18 bases lying between them. Per germline, CDR1 SGHRS and CDR2 YFSETQ. The CDR3 DNA is TGCGCCAGCAGCTTGAAGGGCGGGACATCGTTTGAGACCCAGTACTTC. Its protein product is CASSLKGGTSFETQYF.

The chain uses TRBV11-2 and TRBJ2-1; TRBD2 matches 7 bases. J was trimmed by 2 bases and V by 1 base; bases with no gene match: 5. The germline CDR1 and CDR2 sequences are SGHAT and FQNNGV. CDR3 length equals 16 residues. CDR3 bases: TGTGCCAGCAGCTTAGTACAGCGGGGAGCCTACAATGAGCAGTTCTTC. As protein: CASSLVQRGAYNEQFF.

The rearrangement joins TRBV11-1 to TRBJ2-7, with 9 bases that match TRBD1. V shed 8 bases and J 1 base; nucleotides not matched to a gene: 12. The CDR3 has 16 residues. Germline V lookup: CDR1 SGHAT, CDR2 FQDESV (reference sequence). CDR3 coding DNA: TGTGCCAGCGTGCCTGGGGGGACAGGGTCGTCCTACGAGCAGTACTTC. Translating it yields CASVPGGTGSSYEQYF.

The chain is built from TRBV7-8 and TRBJ2-5, with TRBD2 as a possible D gene (6 bases). This CDR3 is built from 15 residues. The ends were cut back, 6 bases at V and 5 bases at J, with 19 bases in the middle. Looked up from germline, CDR1 is SGHVS and CDR2 is FQNEAQ. The CDR3 DNA follows: TGTGCCAGCAGGTCCTCTGTGCGGGACGGGGAGACCCAGTACTTC. This codes for CASRSSVRDGETQYF.

V gene TRBV5-4 combines with J gene TRBJ1-2, with D possibly being TRBD1 (6 bases). This CDR3 has 13 amino acids. Germline loops: CDR1 SGHNT, CDR2 YYREEE (reference sequence). V shed 0 bases and J shed 8 bases, with 11 bases lying between them. CDR3 DNA sequence: TGTGCCAGCAGCTTGGAGGGGGAATTCGGCTACACCTTC. Its protein product is CASSLEGEFGYTF.

The chain combines TRBV7-8 with TRBJ1-2; D ambiguous. Trimming pared 1 base from V and 4 bases from J, leaving 13 bases between. Germline V lookup: CDR1 SGHVS, CDR2 FQNEAQ. CDR3 length equals 15 residues. The CDR3 DNA reads as TGTGCCAGCAGCTTAGGGGGTGCCACCCCCTATGGCTACACCTTC. Translated: CASSLGGATPYGYTF.

This clonotype was detected a few times. The CDR3 region has the DNA TGTGCCAGCAGCTTGATGAGGGTCGGGGAAACCGAGCAGTACTTC. Translating it yields CASSLMRVGETEQYF. The V gene is TRBV11-2, the J gene TRBJ2-7; the D gene is possibly TRBD2 (5 bases). Germline V gene lookup returns CDR1 SGHAT and CDR2 FQNNGV. This CDR3 has 15 amino acids. Trimming cost V 3 bases and J 6 bases, with 18 bases left between them.